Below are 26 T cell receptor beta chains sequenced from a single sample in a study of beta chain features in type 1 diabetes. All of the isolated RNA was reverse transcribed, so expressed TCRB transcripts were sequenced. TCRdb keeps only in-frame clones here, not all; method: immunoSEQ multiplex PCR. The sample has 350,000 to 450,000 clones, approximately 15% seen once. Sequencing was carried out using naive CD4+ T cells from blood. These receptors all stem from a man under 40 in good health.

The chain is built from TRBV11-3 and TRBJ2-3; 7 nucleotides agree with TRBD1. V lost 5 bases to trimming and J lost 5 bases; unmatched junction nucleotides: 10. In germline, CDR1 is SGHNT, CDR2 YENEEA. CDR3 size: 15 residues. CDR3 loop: CASSPTKGALDTQYF. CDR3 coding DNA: TGTGCCAGCAGCCCCACCAAGGGGGCCTTAGATACGCAGTATTTT.

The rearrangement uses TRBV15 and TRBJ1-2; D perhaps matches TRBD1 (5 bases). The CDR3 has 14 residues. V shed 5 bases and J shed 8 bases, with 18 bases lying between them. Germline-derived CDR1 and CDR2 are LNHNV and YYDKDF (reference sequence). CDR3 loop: CATSPSPGARGYTF. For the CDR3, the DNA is TGTGCCACCAGCCCGTCCCCTGGGGCGCGCGGCTACACCTTC.

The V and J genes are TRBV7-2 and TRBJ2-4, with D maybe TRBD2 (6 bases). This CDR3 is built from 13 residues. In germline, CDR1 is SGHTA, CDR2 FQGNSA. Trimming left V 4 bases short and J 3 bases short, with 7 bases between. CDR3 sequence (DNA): TGTGCCAGCAGCTGGGGGGACAAAAACATTCAGTACTTC. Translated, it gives CASSWGDKNIQYF.

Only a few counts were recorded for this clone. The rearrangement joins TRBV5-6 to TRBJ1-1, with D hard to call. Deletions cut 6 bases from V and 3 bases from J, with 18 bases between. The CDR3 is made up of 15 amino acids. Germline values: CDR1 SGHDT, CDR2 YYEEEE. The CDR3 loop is CASTKSTGEHTEAFF. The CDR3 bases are TGTGCCAGCACCAAATCTACCGGGGAACACACTGAAGCTTTCTTT.

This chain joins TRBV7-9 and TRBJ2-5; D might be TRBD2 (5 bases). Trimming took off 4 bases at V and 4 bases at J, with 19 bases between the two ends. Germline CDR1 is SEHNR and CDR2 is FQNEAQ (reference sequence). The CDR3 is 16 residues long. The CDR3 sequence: CASSSSRASIRETQYF. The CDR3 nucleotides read TGTGCCAGCAGCTCCTCCCGGGCTAGCATTAGAGAGACCCAGTACTTC.

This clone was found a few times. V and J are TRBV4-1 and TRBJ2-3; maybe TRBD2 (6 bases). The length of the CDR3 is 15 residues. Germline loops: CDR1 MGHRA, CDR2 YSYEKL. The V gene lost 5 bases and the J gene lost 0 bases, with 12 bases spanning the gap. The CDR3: CASSLRGLSTDTQYF. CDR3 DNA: TGCGCCAGCAGCTTGCGGGGATTGAGCACAGATACGCAGTATTTT.

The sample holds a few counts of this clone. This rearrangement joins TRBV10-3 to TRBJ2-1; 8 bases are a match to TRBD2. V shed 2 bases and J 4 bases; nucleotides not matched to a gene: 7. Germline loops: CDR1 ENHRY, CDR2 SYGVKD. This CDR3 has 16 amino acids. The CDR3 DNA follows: TGTGCCATCAGTGAGACTAGCGGTGCACTGTACAATGAGCAGTTCTTC. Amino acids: CAISETSGALYNEQFF.

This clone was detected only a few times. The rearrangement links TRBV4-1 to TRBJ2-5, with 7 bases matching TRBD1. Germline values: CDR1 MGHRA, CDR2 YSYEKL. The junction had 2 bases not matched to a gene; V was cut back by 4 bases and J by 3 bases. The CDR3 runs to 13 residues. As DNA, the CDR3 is TGCGCCAGCAGCCGGGACAGCAAAGAGACCCAGTACTTC. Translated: CASSRDSKETQYF.

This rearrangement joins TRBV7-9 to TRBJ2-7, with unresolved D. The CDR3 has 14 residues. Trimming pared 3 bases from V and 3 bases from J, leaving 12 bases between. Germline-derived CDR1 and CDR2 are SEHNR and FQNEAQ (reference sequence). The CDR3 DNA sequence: TGTGCCAGCAGCTTTTCGATTTACTTCTACGAGCAGTACTTC. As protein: CASSFSIYFYEQYF. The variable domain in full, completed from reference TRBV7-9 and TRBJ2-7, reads DTGVSQNPRHKITKRGQNVTFRCDPISEHNRLYWYRQTLGQGPEFLTYFQNEAQLEKSRLLSDRFSAERPKGSFSTLEIQRTEQGDSAMYLCASSFSIYFYEQYFGPGTRLTVT.

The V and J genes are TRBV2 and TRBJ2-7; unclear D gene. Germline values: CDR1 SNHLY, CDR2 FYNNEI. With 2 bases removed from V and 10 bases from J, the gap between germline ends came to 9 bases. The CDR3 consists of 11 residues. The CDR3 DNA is TGTGCCAGCAGTGAATCGCACTTTCAGTACGTC. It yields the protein CASSESHFQYV.

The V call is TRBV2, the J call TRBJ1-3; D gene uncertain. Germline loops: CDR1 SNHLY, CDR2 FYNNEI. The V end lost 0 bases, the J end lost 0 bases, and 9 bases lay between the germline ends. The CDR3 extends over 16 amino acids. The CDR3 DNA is TGTGCCAGCAGTGAAGCTCGGACTTTCTCTGGAAACACCATATATTTT. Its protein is CASSEARTFSGNTIYF.

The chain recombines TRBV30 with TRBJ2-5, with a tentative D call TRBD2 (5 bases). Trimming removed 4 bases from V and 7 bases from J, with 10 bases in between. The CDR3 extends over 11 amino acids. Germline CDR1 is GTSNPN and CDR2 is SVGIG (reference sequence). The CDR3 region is CAWNLRGTQYF. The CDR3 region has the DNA TGTGCCTGGAACCTTCGGGGGACCCAGTACTTC.

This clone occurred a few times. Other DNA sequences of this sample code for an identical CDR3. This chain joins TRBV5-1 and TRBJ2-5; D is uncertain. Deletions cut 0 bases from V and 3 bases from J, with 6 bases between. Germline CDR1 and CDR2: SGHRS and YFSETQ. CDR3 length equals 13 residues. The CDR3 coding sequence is TGCGCCAGCAGCTTGGGGACGAAAGAGACCCAGTACTTC. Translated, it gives CASSLGTKETQYF.

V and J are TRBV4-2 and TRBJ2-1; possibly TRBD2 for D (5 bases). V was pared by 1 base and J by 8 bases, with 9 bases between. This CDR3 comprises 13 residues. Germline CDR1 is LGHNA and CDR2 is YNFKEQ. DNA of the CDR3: TGTGCCAGCAGCCAAGCCCCCGGGGATGAGCAGTTCTTC. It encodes CASSQAPGDEQFF.

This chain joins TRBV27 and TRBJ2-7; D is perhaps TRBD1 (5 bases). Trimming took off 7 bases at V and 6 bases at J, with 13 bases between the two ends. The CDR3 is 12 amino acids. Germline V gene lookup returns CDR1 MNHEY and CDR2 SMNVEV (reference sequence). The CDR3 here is CASKGNGGEQYF. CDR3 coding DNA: TGTGCCAGCAAGGGGAATGGCGGCGAGCAGTACTTC.

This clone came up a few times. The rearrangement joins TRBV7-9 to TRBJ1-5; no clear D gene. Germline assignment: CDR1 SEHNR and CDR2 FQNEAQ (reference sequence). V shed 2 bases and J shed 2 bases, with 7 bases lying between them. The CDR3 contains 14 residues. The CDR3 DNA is TGTGCCAGCAGCTTAAGCGGGGGCAATCAGCCCCAGCATTTT. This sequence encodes CASSLSGGNQPQHF.

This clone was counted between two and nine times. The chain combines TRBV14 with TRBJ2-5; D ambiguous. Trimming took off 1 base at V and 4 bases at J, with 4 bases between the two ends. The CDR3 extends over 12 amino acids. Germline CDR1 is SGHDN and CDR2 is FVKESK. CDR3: CASSQAPETQYF. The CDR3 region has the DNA TGTGCCAGCAGCCAAGCCCCAGAGACCCAGTACTTC.

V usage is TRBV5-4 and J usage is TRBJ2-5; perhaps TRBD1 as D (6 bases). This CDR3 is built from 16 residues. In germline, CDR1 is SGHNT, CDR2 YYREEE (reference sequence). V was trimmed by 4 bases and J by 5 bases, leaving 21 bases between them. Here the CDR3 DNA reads TGTGCCAGCAGCGCAGGGACAACAGGGCGTAAGGAGACCCAGTACTTC. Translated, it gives CASSAGTTGRKETQYF.

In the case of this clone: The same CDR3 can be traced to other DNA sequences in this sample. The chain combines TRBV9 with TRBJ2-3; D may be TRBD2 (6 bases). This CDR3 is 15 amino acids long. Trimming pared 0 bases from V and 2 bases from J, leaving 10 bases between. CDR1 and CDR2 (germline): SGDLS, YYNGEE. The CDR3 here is CASSVVGGFTDTQYF. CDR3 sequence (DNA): TGTGCCAGCAGCGTAGTTGGGGGGTTCACAGATACGCAGTATTTT.

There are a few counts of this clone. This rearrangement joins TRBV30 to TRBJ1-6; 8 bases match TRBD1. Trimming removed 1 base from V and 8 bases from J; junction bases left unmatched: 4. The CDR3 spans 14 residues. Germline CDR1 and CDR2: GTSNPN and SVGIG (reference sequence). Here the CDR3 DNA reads TGTGCCTGGAGTGCAACAGGGGGATATTCACCCCTCCACTTT. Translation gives CAWSATGGYSPLHF.

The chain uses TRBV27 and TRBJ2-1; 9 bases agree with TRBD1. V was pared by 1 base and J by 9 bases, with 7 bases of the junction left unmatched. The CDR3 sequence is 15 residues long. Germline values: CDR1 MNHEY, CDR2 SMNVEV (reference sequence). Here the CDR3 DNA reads TGTGCCAGCAGTTTATTTGGGACAGGGCTCGGTGAGCAGTTCTTC. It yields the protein CASSLFGTGLGEQFF.

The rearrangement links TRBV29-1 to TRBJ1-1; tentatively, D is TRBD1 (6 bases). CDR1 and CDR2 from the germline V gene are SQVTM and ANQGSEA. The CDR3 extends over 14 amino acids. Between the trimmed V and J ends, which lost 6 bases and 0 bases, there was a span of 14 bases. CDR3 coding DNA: TGCAGCGTCGATCTACAGGGAATGAACACTGAAGCTTTCTTT. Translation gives CSVDLQGMNTEAFF.

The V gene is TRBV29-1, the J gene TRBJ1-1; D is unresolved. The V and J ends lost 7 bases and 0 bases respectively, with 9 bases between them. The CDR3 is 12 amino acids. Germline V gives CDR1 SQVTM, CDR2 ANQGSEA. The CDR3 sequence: CSAVVLNTEAFF. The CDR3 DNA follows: TGCAGCGCCGTGGTCTTGAACACTGAAGCTTTCTTT.

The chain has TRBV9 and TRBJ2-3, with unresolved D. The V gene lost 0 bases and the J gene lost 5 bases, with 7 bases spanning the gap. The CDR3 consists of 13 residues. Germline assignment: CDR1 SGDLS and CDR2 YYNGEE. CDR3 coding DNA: TGTGCCAGCAGCGTAGATTTAAGAGATACGCAGTATTTT. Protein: CASSVDLRDTQYF.

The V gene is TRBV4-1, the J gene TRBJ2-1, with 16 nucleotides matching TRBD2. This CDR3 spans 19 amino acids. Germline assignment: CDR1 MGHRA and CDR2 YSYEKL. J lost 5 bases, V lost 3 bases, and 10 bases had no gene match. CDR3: CASSQKGLAGGPSHNEQFF. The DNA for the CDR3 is TGCGCCAGCAGCCAGAAGGGACTAGCGGGAGGGCCTAGCCACAATGAGCAGTTCTTC.

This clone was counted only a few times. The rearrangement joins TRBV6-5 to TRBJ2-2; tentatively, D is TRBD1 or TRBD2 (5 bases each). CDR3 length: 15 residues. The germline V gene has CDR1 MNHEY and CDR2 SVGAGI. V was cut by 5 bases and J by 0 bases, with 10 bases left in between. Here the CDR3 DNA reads TGTGCCAGCAGTGCCAGGGACCCGAACACCGGGGAGCTGTTTTTT. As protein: CASSARDPNTGELFF.